Shown below are 20 T cell receptor beta chains from a single sample sequenced in a study of CD8+CD57+ T cells in acquired aplastic anemia. Profiling that covered TCR beta VDJ and CDR3 relied on genomic DNA as its template. TCRdb called the reads again in MiXCR, with one record for every CDR3 protein. The sample holds some 47,000 distinct CDR3 sequences, about 73% seen once. Sequenced: sorted CD4+, CD8+, or CD8+CD57+ T cells (not recorded which) from PBMCs. The receptors originated from a human donor in good health, serving as a control.

In the case of this clonotype: The junction departs from germline at one end; a sequencing error may be responsible. For the CDR3, the DNA is TGTGCCAGTAGTTTTCCGTTTACGGGCCCATCATTC. This gives the protein CASSFPFTGPSF. The chain combines TRBV19 with TRBJ1-2; D unclear. Germline V CDR1 and CDR2: LNHDA, SQIVND (reference sequence). This CDR3 region has 12 residues.

CDR3 DNA sequence: TGTGCCATTTCGAGCGAGACGCCTAGCACAGATACGCAGTATTTT. Its translation is CAISSETPSTDTQYF. The V gene is TRBV10-3, the J gene TRBJ2-3, with D hard to call. The CDR3 totals 15 residues. V was clipped by 9 bases and J by 0 bases, with 16 bases between them. The germline V gene encodes CDR1 ENHRY and CDR2 SYGVKD.

The sample holds one count of this clonotype. The chain is built from TRBV11-3 and TRBJ2-7; 8 nucleotides line up with TRBD2. CDR3 size: 14 residues. The trim removed 5 bases at V and 6 bases at J, leaving 9 bases unmatched. Germline lookup yields CDR1 SGHNT and CDR2 YENEEA. The CDR3 reads CASSRSGGRGEQYF. DNA for the CDR3: TGTGCCAGCAGCCGAAGCGGGGGACGGGGCGAGCAGTACTTC.

DNA for the CDR3: TGTGCCATCAGCGCCGACGGGGAAGAGACCCAGTACTTC. This sequence encodes CAISADGEETQYF. The chain links TRBV10-3 to TRBJ2-5; tentatively, D is TRBD2 (5 bases). The germline V gene encodes CDR1 ENHRY and CDR2 SYGVKD. V dropped 6 bases and J dropped 3 bases, with 11 bases sitting between them. The CDR3 extends over 13 amino acids.

The table lists this clonotype with a few counts. The chain couples TRBV2 to TRBJ2-3; 9 nucleotides line up with TRBD2. V gave up 6 bases and J gave up 2 bases; unmatched junction bases: 6. The CDR3 totals 15 residues. Germline V gene data show CDR1 as SNHLY and CDR2 as FYNNEI. The CDR3 reads CASRQREAPTDTQYF. The CDR3 DNA reads TGTGCCAGCAGACAGCGGGAGGCTCCCACAGATACGCAGTATTTT.

This chain joins TRBV19 and TRBJ2-1; perhaps TRBD2 as D (6 bases). CDR1 is LNHDA, CDR2 SQIVND, per germline (reference sequence). With 4 bases removed from V and 9 bases from J, the gap between germline ends came to 16 bases. The CDR3 is 14 residues long. In DNA, the CDR3 is TGTGCCAGTAGTAGGAAGGACGTGGGGGGTGAGCAGTTCTTC. It encodes CASSRKDVGGEQFF. Full variable domain (rest looked up from reference TRBV19 and TRBJ2-1): DGGITQSPKYLFRKEGQNVTLSCEQNLNHDAMYWYRQDPGQGLRLIYYSQIVNDFQKGDIAEGYSVSREKKESFPLTVTSAQKNPTAFYLCASSRKDVGGEQFFGPGTRLTVL.

The V and J genes are TRBV10-3 and TRBJ1-1, with TRBD1 identical over 10 bases. The CDR3 is 16 amino acids. Germline V CDR1 and CDR2: ENHRY, SYGVKD. Unmatched junction bases numbered 4, after V lost 0 bases and J lost 3 bases. The CDR3: CAISESGTGVDTEAFF. CDR3 DNA sequence: TGTGCCATCAGTGAGTCTGGGACAGGGGTCGACACTGAAGCTTTCTTT.

This chain uses TRBV7-3 with TRBJ1-1; 8 bases fit TRBD1. The CDR3 has 14 residues. The trim removed 4 bases at V and 2 bases at J, leaving 3 bases unmatched. Germline V gives CDR1 SGHTA, CDR2 FQGTGA. For the CDR3, the DNA is TGTGCCAGCAGCTACGACAGGGGTAACACTGAAGCTTTCTTT. Residues: CASSYDRGNTEAFF.

In DNA, the CDR3 is TGTGCCAGCAGCTTAAATAGTGATTCAACCGAAAAACTGTTTTTT. Protein: CASSLNSDSTEKLFF. The rearrangement joins TRBV7-9 to TRBJ1-4; D remains unclear. This CDR3 region has 15 residues. Trimming pared 2 bases from V and 8 bases from J, leaving 15 bases between. Germline CDR1 reads SEHNR; CDR2 reads FQNEAQ (reference sequence). Combining the CDR3 with reference TRBV7-9 and TRBJ1-4 gives the whole variable domain DTGVSQNPRHKITKRGQNVTFRCDPISEHNRLYWYRQTLGQGPEFLTYFQNEAQLEKSRLLSDRFSAERPKGSFSTLEIQRTEQGDSAMYLCASSLNSDSTEKLFFGSGTQLSVL.

This chain uses TRBV2 with TRBJ2-7; tentative D call: TRBD1 (6 bases). Per germline, CDR1 SNHLY and CDR2 FYNNEI. This CDR3 has 14 amino acids. Deletions cut 8 bases from V and 4 bases from J, with 18 bases between. CDR3 loop: CASHPGDRPYEQYF. The CDR3 DNA follows: TGTGCCAGCCATCCCGGAGACAGGCCGTACGAGCAGTACTTC.

By share, this clonotype ranks as medium-sized (0.01 to 0.1%). This rearrangement joins TRBV7-9 to TRBJ2-7, with 11 bases identical to TRBD2. The junction had 5 bases not matched to a gene; V was cut back by 5 bases and J by 2 bases. The CDR3 spans 15 residues. Germline V CDR1 and CDR2: SEHNR, FQNEAQ (reference sequence). The CDR3 sequence: CASSRGTSGTYEQYF. The CDR3 DNA reads TGTGCCAGCAGCCGCGGGACTAGCGGTACCTACGAGCAGTACTTC.

This clonotype showed up just a few times. V gene TRBV25-1 combines with J gene TRBJ1-2; unclear D gene. Per the germline V gene, CDR1 is MGHDK and CDR2 is SYGVNS. Trimming took off 7 bases at V and 0 bases at J, with 24 bases between the two ends. The CDR3 loop spans 18 amino acids. In DNA, the CDR3 is TGTGCCAGCAATATCACTATGGGGATCCGAGGAGCTAACTATGGCTACACCTTC. Amino acids: CASNITMGIRGANYGYTF.

The chain carries TRBV19 and TRBJ1-1, with D perhaps TRBD1 (6 bases). The CDR3 spans 13 residues. Trimming removed 4 bases from V and 4 bases from J, with 10 bases in between. Germline V gives CDR1 LNHDA, CDR2 SQIVND (reference sequence). The CDR3 is CASSSRGVTEAFF. The CDR3 DNA reads TGTGCCAGTAGTAGCAGGGGAGTCACTGAAGCTTTCTTT.

This rearrangement joins TRBV9 to TRBJ2-3; 12 bases align to TRBD2. This CDR3 has 17 residues. CDR1 SGDLS and CDR2 YYNGEE come from the germline V gene. After removal of 3 bases from V and 3 bases from J, the junction contained 8 bases not matched to a gene. The CDR3 protein is CASSGGGTSGLTDTQYF. CDR3 nucleotide sequence: TGTGCCAGCAGCGGAGGAGGGACTAGCGGGCTTACAGATACGCAGTATTTT.

The CDR3 DNA is TGTGCCAGCAGCTTAGACCGTGACGAGCAGTACTTC. As protein: CASSLDRDEQYF. V gene TRBV7-6 combines with J gene TRBJ2-7, with D unclear. V was shortened by 1 base and J by 5 bases, with 6 bases between the two germline ends. CDR1 and CDR2 (germline): SGHVS, FNYEAQ. The length of the CDR3 is 12 residues.

This clonotype was recorded only once. The chain joins TRBV9 to TRBJ2-6; TRBD1 agrees at 11 bases. Unmatched junction bases numbered 12, after V lost 4 bases and J lost 9 bases. Germline assignment: CDR1 SGDLS and CDR2 YYNGEE. This CDR3 comprises 17 residues. The CDR3 DNA follows: TGTGCCAGCAGCCCGGTTCTCTGGACAGGGGGCTACAACGTCCTGACTTTC. Its protein is CASSPVLWTGGYNVLTF.

This clonotype was counted only a few times. The DNA is left out, because the CDR3 cannot be placed on it with certainty; the CDR3 is given as TCRdb lists it. CDR3 amino acids: CASSFYICSALRGDTEAFF. This chain uses TRBV20-1 with TRBJ1-1. In germline, CDR1 is DFQATT, CDR2 SNEGSKA (reference sequence). Both ends counted, the CDR3 spans 19 residues.

This clonotype was observed a few times. The chain is built from TRBV24-1 and TRBJ2-7; D perhaps matches TRBD2 (6 bases). The ends were cut back, 5 bases at V and 4 bases at J, with 14 bases in the middle. This CDR3 is 14 amino acids long. Germline-derived CDR1 and CDR2 are KGHDR and SFDVKD. The CDR3 region has the DNA TGTGCCACCAGTGCTATTGGGACTGGTTACGAGCAGTACTTC. Amino acid sequence: CATSAIGTGYEQYF.

The V gene is TRBV10-3, the J gene TRBJ2-3; D unclear. The CDR3 contains 13 residues. Germline V gene sequence: CDR1 ENHRY, CDR2 SYGVKD. V was trimmed by 7 bases and J by 4 bases, leaving 12 bases between them. The CDR3 spells CAITPDQADTQYF. DNA for the CDR3: TGTGCCATCACCCCGGACCAGGCAGATACGCAGTATTTT.

This chain joins TRBV7-9 and TRBJ2-1; D not certain. Trimming stripped 2 bases from V and 7 bases from J, with 9 bases between. Germline values: CDR1 SEHNR, CDR2 FQNEAQ (reference sequence). CDR3 length: 13 amino acids. The CDR3, as DNA: TGTGCCAGCAGCTTATTGGGATATAATGAGCAGTTCTTC. This encodes CASSLLGYNEQFF.